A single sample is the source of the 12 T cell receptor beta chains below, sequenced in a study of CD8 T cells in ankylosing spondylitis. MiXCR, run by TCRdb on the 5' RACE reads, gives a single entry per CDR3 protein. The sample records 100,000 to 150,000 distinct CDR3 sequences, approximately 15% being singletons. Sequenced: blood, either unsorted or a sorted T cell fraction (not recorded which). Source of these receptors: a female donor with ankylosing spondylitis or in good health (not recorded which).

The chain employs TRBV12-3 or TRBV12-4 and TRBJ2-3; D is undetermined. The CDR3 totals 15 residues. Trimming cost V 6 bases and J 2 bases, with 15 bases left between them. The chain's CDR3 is CASSRPLADTDTQYF. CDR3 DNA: TGTGCCAGCAGCCGACCCTTGGCGGACACAGATACGCAGTATTTT.

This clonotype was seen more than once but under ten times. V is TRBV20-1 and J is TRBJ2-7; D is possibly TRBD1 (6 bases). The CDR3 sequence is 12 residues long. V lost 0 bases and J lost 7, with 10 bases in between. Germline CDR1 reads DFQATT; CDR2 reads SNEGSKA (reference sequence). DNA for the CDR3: TGCAGTGCTAGAGAGTTGGGGACAGAGCAGTACTTC. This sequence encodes CSARELGTEQYF.

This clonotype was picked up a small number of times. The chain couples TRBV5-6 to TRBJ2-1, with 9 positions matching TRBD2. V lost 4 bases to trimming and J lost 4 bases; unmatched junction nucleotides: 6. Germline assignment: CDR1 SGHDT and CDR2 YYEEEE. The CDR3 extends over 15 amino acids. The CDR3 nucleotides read TGTGCCAGCAGCCCGCGGGGGGGCGCATACAATGAGCAGTTCTTC. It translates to CASSPRGGAYNEQFF. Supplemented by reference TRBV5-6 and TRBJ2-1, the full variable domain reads DAGVTQSPTHLIKTRGQQVTLRCSPKSGHDTVSWYQQALGQGPQFIFQYYEEEERQRGNFPDRFSGHQFPNYSSELNVNALLLGDSALYLCASSPRGGAYNEQFFGPGTRLTVL.

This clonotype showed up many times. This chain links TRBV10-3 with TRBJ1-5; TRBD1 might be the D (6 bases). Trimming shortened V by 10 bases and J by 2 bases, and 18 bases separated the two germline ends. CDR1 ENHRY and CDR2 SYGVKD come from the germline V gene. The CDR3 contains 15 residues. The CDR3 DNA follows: TGTGCCACCGAAGACAGGTCTGGCGGCAATCAGCCCCAGCATTTT. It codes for CATEDRSGGNQPQHF.

The CDR3 DNA sequence: TGCAGTGCTAGAGACGGACAGGGGGGGGGTGAGCAGTTCTTC. Translating gives CSARDGQGGGEQFF. The chain employs TRBV20-1 and TRBJ2-1; TRBD1 matches at 10 bases. V lost 0 bases and J lost 9; bases outside the gene matches: 5. The CDR3 is 14 amino acids. From germline, CDR1 is DFQATT and CDR2 SNEGSKA (reference sequence).

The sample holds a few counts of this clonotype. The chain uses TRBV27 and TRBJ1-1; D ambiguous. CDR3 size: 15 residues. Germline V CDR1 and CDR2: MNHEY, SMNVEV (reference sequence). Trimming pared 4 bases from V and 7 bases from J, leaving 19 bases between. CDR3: CASSSPSRGTGEAFF. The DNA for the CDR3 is TGTGCCAGCAGTTCCCCCTCTCGGGGAACGGGTGAAGCTTTCTTT.

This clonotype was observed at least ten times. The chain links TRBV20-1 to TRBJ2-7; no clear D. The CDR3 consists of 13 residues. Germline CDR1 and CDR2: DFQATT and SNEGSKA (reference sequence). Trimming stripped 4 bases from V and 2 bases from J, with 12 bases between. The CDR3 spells CSATRTDAYEQYF. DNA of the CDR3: TGCAGTGCTACAAGGACGGATGCCTACGAGCAGTACTTC.

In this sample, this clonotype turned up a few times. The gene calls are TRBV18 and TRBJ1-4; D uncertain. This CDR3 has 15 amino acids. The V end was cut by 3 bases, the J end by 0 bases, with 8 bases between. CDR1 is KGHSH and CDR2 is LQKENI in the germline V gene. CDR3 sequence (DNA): TGTGCCAGCTCACCGCCTGGAGCAACTAATGAAAAACTGTTTTTT. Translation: CASSPPGATNEKLFF.

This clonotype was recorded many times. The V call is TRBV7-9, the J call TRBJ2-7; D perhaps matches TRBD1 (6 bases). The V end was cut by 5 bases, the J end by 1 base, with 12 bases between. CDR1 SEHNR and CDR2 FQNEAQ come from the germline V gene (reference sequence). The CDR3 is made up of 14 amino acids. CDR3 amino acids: CASSPGQNSYEQYF. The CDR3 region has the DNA TGTGCCAGCAGCCCCGGACAGAATTCCTACGAGCAGTACTTC.

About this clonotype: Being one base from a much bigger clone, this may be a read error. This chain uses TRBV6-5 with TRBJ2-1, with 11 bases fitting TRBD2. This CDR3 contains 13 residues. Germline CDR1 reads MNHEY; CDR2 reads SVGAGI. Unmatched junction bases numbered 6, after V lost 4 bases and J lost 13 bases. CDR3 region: CASSSASGRLQFF. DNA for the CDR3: TGTGCCAGCAGTTCGGCTAGCGGGAGGCTACAGTTCTTC.

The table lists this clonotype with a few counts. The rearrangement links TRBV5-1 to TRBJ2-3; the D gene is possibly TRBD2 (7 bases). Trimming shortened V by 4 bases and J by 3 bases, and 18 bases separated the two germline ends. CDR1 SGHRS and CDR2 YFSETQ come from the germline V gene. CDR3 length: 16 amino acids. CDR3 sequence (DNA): TGCGCCAGCAGCGCCACTAGGGGGGGGAGAACAGATACGCAGTATTTT. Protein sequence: CASSATRGGRTDTQYF.

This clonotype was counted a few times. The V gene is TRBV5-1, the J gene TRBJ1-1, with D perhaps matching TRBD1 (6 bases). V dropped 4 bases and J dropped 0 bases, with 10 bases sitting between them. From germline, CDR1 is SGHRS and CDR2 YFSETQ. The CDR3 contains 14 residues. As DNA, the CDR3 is TGCGCCAGCAGCCGCGGGGGGCTGAACACTGAAGCTTTCTTT. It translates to CASSRGGLNTEAFF.